The rows below give T cell receptor beta chains drawn from one sample of a study of cytomegalovirus exposure and HLA in healthy donors. Sequencing used immunoSEQ multiplex PCR; TCRdb keeps in-frame clones, though not all of them. The sample has about 62,000 clones; approximately 95% are singletons. Material for sequencing was PBMCs. The receptor set was obtained from a woman in her late teens or twenties in good health and CMV-seropositive. CDR3s include the opening cysteine and the closing phenylalanine or tryptophan. A D gene is named only where the DNA matches it firmly. For some rows the clone size is stated as once, few or many, or as a class when expanded; others skip it.

j_gene | d_gene | v_gene | abundance | CDR3nt | CDR3aa
TRBJ2-5 | . | TRBV7-2 | . | TGTGCCAGCAGCCAGGCCTTGCGAGAAGAGACCCAGTACTTC | CASSQALREETQYF
TRBJ2-1 | . | TRBV29-1 | . | TGCAGCGCCGTCGGGGGTACCGCGGTTGAGCAGTTCTTC | CSAVGGTAVEQFF
TRBJ2-7 | . | TRBV7-2 | . | TGTGCCAGCAGCAGACAGGTGCCTCCCTACGAGCAGTACTTC | CASSRQVPPYEQYF
TRBJ2-1 | . | TRBV7-9 | . | TGTGCCAGCAGCCCTTCGGGAAATGAGCAGTTCTTC | CASSPSGNEQFF
TRBJ2-2 | TRBD2 | TRBV6-1 | . | TGTGCCAGCAGTGAAGTAGTATGGGGGGGGAACACCGGGGAGCTGTTTTTT | CASSEVVWGGNTGELFF
TRBJ2-2 | TRBD1 | TRBV10-2 | . | TGCGCCAGCGTGGGACAGTTGGACACCGGGGAGCTGTTTTTT | CASVGQLDTGELFF
TRBJ2-1 | . | TRBV7-2 | . | TGTGCCAGCAGCTTACCGGGTGTCCCAGAAAGCAATGAGCAGTTCTTC | CASSLPGVPESNEQFF
TRBJ1-1 | TRBD1 | TRBV19 | few | TGTGCCAGTAGTGGTTCGGACAGGGAGCGGGGTGCAGCTTTCTTT | CASSGSDRERGAAFF
TRBJ2-3 | TRBD2 | TRBV10-1 | . | TGCGCCAGCAGTGATCGGGGGGCAGATACGCAGTATTTT | CASSDRGADTQYF
TRBJ2-1 | TRBD1 | TRBV6-5 | . | TGTGCCAGCAGTCCGGGACAGGGAGGGAATGAGCAGTTCTTC | CASSPGQGGNEQFF
TRBJ2-2 | . | TRBV7-9 | . | TGTGCCAGCAGCTTACACCCGGTTGCGAACACCGGGGAGCTGTTTTTT | CASSLHPVANTGELFF
TRBJ2-1 | TRBD2 | TRBV15 | . | TGTGCCACCAGCGTTAGGACTAGCTCCTACAATGAGCAGTTCTTC | CATSVRTSSYNEQFF
TRBJ2-1 | TRBD1 | TRBV7-2 | . | TGTGCCAGCAGACCACCGGGACAGGGGTACAATGAGCAGTTCTTC | CASRPPGQGYNEQFF
TRBJ2-1 | TRBD2 | TRBV6-5 | . | TGTGCCAGCAGAGCTGGACTAGCGGGAGGGTTCGAGCAGTTCTTC | CASRAGLAGGFEQFF
TRBJ2-4 | . | TRBV19 | . | TGTGCCAGTAGTATTTTCCGGGACACCCTGAAAAACATTCAGTACTTC | CASSIFRDTLKNIQYF
TRBJ2-2 | . | TRBV7-3 | . | TGTGCCAGCAGCTTAACCCAGACTAGGGCGAACACCGGGGAGCTGTTTTTT | CASSLTQTRANTGELFF
TRBJ2-7 | . | TRBV9 | . | TGTGCCAGCAGCGTAGGCCCTAGCCTCTACGAGCAGTACTTC | CASSVGPSLYEQYF
TRBJ2-5 | TRBD1 | TRBV6-1 | . | TGTGCCAGCAGTGAAGCCCGGACAGGTCAAGAGACCCAGTACTTC | CASSEARTGQETQYF